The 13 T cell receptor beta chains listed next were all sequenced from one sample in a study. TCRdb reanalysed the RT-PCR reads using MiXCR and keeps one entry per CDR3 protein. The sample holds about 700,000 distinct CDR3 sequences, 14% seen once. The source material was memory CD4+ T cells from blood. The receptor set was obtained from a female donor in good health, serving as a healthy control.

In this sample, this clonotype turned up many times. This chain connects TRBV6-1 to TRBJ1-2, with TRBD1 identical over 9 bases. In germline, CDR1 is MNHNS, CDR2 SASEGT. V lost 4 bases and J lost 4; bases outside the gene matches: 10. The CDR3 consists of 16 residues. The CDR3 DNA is TGTGCCAGCAGTGCCGACAGGGGGGCTGGCGGCTATGGCTACACCTTC. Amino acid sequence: CASSADRGAGGYGYTF.

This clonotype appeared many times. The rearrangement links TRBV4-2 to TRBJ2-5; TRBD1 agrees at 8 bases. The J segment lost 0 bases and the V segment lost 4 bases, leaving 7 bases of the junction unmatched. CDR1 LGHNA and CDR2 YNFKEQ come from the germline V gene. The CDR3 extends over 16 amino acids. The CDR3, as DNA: TGTGCCAGCAGCCCGCGACAGGGGACGTACCAAGAGACCCAGTACTTC. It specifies CASSPRQGTYQETQYF.

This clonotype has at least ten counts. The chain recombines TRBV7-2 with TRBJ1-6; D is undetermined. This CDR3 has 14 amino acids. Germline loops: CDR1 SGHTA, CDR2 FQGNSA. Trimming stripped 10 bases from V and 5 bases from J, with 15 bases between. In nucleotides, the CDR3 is TGTGCCATTCCGTCGGCGGGGAATAATTCACCCCTCCACTTT. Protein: CAIPSAGNNSPLHF.

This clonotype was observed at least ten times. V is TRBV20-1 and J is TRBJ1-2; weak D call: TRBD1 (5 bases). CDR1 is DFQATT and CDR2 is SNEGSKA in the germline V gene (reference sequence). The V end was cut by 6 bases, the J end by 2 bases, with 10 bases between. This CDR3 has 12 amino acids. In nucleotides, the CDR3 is TGCAGTGCCAGCGAGGGGAACTATGGCTACACCTTC. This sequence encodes CSASEGNYGYTF.

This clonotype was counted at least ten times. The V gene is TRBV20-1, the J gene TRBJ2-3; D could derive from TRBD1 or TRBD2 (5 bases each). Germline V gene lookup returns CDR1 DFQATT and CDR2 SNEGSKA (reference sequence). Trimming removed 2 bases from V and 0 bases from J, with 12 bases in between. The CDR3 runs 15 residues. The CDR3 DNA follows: TGCAGTGCTAGAATTCGGGGCCGGAGCACAGATACGCAGTATTTT. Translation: CSARIRGRSTDTQYF.

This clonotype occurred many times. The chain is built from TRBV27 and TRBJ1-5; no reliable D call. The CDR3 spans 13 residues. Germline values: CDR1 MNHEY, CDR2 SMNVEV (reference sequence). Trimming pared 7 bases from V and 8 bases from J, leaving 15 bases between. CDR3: CASKAPGFEPQHF. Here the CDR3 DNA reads TGTGCCAGCAAGGCCCCGGGATTTGAGCCCCAGCATTTT.

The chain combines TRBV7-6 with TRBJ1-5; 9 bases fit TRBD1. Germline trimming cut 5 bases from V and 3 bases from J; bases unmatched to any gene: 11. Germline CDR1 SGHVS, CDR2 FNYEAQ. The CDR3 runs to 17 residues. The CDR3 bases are TGTGCCAGCAGCGCGCTTCCGGGACAGGGCTTCAATCAGCCCCAGCATTTT. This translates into CASSALPGQGFNQPQHF.

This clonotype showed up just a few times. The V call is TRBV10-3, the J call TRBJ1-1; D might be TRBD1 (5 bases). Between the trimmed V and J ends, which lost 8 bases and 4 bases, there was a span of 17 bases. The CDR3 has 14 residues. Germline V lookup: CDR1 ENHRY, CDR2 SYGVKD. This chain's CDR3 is CAIGEMRGTTEAFF. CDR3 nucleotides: TGTGCCATCGGGGAAATGAGGGGTACCACTGAAGCTTTCTTT.

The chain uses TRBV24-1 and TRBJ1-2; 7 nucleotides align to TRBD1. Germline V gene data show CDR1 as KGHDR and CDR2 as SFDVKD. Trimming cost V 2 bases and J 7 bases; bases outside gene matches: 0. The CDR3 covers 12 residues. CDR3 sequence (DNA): TGTGCCACCAGTGATTGGACAGGTGGCTACACCTTC. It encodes CATSDWTGGYTF.

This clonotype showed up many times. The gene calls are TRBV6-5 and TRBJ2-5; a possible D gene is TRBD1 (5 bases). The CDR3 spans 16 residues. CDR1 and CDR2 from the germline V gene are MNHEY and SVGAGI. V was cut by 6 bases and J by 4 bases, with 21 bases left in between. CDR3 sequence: CASRDPAVARGETQYF. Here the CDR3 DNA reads TGTGCCAGCAGAGATCCCGCCGTTGCTAGGGGAGAGACCCAGTACTTC.

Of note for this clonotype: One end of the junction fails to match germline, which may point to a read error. This CDR3 is CASSQIGYTEASF. The CDR3 DNA reads TGTGCCAGCAGCCAGATCGGGTACACTGAAGCTTCCTTT. The rearrangement joins TRBV7-2 to TRBJ1-1; D remains unclear. The CDR3 totals 13 residues. Germline V CDR1 and CDR2: SGHTA, FQGNSA.

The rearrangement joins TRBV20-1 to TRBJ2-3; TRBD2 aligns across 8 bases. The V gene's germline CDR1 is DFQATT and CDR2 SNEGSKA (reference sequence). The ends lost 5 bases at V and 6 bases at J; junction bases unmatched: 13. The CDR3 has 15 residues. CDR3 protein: CSAGVREGVIDTQYF. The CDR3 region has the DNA TGCAGTGCTGGAGTACGGGAGGGGGTAATTGATACGCAGTATTTT.

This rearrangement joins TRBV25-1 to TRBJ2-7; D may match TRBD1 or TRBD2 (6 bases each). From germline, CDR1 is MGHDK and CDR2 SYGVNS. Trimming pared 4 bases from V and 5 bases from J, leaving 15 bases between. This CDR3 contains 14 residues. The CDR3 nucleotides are TGTGCCAGCAGTGTACAGGGACTGATCCACGAGCAGTACTTC. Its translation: CASSVQGLIHEQYF.